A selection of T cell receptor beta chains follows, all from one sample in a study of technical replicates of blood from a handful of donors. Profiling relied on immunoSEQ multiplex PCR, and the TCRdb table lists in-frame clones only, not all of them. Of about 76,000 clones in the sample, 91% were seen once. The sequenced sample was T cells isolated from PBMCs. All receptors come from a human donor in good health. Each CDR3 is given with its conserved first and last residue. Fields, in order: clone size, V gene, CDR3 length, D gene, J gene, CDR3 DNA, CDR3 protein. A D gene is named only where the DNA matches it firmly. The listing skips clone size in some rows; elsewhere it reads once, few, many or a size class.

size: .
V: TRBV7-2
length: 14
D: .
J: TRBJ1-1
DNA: TGTGCCAGCAACCCGGTGCACGGGTACGCTGAAGCTTTCTTT
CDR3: CASNPVHGYAEAFF

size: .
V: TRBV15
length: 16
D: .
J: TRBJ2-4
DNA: TGTGCCACCAGCAGAGATGTCGGGGGTTCCAAAAACATTCAGTACTTC
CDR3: CATSRDVGGSKNIQYF

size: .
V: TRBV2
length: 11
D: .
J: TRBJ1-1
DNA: TGTGCCAGCAGTGAGGAGGCCCTGGGGTTCTTT
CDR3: CASSEEALGFF

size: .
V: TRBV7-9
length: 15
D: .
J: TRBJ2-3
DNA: TGTGCCAGCAGCTTAGGTGGCAGGTATCCCGATACGCAGTATTTT
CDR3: CASSLGGRYPDTQYF

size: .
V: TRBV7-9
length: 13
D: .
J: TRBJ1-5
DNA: TGTGCCAGCAGCTTAGAAGGGGGTCAGCCCCAGCATTTT
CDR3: CASSLEGGQPQHF

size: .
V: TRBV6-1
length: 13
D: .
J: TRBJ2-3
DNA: TGTGCCAGCAGCGAGATTTGGACAGATACGCAGTATTTT
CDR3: CASSEIWTDTQYF

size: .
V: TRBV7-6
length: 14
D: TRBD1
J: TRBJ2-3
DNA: TGTGCCAGCAGCTTAGACAGGGGAGCAGATACGCAGTATTTT
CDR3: CASSLDRGADTQYF

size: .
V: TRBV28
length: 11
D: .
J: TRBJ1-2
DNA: TGTGCCAGCCTTTTTGAACGGGGCTACACCTTC
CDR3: CASLFERGYTF

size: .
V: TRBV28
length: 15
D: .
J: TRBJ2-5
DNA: TGTGCCAGCAGTTCAGATATAACAGGGAAAGAGACCCAGTACTTC
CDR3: CASSSDITGKETQYF

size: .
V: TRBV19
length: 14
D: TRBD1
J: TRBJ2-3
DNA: TGTGCCAGTAGAACCAGGGGGCTCACAGATACGCAGTATTTT
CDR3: CASRTRGLTDTQYF

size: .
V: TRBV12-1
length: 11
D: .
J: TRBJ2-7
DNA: TGTGCCAGCAGCCTCACTTACGAGCAGTACTTC
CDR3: CASSLTYEQYF

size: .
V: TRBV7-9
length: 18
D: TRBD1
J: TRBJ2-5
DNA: TGTGCCAGCAGCTTAGAGGGACAGGGTTCGCGGGTACGGGAGACCCAGTACTTC
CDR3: CASSLEGQGSRVRETQYF

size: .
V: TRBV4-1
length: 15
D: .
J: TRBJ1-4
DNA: TGCGCCAGCAGCCAGCAATACCAGGGGTTCGAAAAACTGTTTTTT
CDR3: CASSQQYQGFEKLFF

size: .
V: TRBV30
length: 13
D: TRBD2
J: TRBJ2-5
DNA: TGTGCCTGGGGGGGACTAGCGGCCGAGACCCAGTACTTC
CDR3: CAWGGLAAETQYF

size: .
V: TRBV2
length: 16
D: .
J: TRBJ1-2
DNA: TGTGCCAGCAGCCCAGCGGGTGGCAGTACTTTTTATGGCTACACCTTC
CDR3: CASSPAGGSTFYGYTF

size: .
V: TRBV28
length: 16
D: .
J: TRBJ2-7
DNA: TGTGCCAGCAGTTTTATAACACAGGGTTTTAGAGACGAGCAGTACTTC
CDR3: CASSFITQGFRDEQYF

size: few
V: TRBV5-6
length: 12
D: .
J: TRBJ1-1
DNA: TGTGCCAGCACCCGATCTAGTACTGAAGCTTTCTTT
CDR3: CASTRSSTEAFF

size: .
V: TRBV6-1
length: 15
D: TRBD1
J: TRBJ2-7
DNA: TGTGCCAGCAGTGAAAGCGGACAGGGAGCCTACGAGCAGTACTTC
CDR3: CASSESGQGAYEQYF

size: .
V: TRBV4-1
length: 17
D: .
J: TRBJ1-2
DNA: TGCGCCAGCAGCCAAGAAGTTCGTCGGGATGCTAACTATGGCTACACCTTC
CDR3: CASSQEVRRDANYGYTF

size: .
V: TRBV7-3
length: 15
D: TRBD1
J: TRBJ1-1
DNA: TGTGCCAGCAGCTTAATGGGACAGGGGAACACTGAAGCTTTCTTT
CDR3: CASSLMGQGNTEAFF

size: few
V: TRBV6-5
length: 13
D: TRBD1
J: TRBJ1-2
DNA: TGTGCCAGCACCCCGACAGGGGACTATGGCTACACCTTC
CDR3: CASTPTGDYGYTF

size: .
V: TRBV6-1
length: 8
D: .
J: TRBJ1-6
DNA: TGTGCCACCCGGCCCCTCCACTTT
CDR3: CATRPLHF

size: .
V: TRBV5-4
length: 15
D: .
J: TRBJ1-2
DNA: TGTGCCAGCAGCCCCCGATCTTCCGGCGGCTATGGCTACACCTTC
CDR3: CASSPRSSGGYGYTF

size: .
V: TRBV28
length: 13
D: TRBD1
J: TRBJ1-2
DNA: TGTGCCAGCAGTATTACAGGGGCGGATGGCTACACCTTC
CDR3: CASSITGADGYTF

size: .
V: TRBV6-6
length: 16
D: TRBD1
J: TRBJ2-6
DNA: TGTGCCAGCAGTGTAAGGGGGCAGGCTGGGGCCAACGTCCTGACTTTC
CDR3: CASSVRGQAGANVLTF

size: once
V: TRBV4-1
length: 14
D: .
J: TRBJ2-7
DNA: TGCGCCAGCAGCCAAGATTACAGCTCCTACGAGCAGTACTTC
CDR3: CASSQDYSSYEQYF

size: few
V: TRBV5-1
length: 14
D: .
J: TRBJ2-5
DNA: TGCGCCAGCAGCTTGGACAGGGCCCAAGAGACCCAGTACTTC
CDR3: CASSLDRAQETQYF

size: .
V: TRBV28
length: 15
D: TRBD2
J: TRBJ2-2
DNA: TGTGCCACCGGGAGGACTGGGGGGAACACCGGGGAGCTGTTTTTT
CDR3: CATGRTGGNTGELFF

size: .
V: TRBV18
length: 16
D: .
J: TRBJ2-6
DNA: TGTGCCAGCTCACCATTTGAGCGAGCTGGGGCCAACGTCCTGACTTTC
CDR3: CASSPFERAGANVLTF

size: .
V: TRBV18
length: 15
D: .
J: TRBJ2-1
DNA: TGTGCCAGCTCCTCCGGGACATCTCCCTACAATGAGCAGTTCTTC
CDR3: CASSSGTSPYNEQFF

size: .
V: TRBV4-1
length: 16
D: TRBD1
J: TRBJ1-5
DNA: TGCGCCAGCAGCCAAGCAACAGGGGGCATGCGGCAGCCCCAGCATTTT
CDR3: CASSQATGGMRQPQHF

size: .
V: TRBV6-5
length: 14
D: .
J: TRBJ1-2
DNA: TGTGCCAGCAGTCCGATACAGGGCAACTATGGCTACACCTTC
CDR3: CASSPIQGNYGYTF

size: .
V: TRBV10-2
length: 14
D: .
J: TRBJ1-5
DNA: TGCGCCAGCATGGAGGTCATGAGCAATCAGCCCCAGCATTTT
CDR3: CASMEVMSNQPQHF

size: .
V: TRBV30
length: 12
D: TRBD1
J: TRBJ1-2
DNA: TGTGCCTGGAGTACAGGGGGCGGTGGCTACACCTTC
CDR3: CAWSTGGGGYTF

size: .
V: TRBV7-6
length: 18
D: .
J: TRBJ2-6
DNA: TGTGCCAGCAGCGGGCCTCCTGAATCTCAAAGTCGGGCCAACGTCCTGACTTTC
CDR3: CASSGPPESQSRANVLTF

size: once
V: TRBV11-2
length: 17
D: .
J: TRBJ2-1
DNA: TGTGCCAGCAGCTTAGATAGCGTCCCCAAACCCCAGAATGAGCAGTTCTTC
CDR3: CASSLDSVPKPQNEQFF

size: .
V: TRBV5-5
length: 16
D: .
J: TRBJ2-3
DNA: TGTGCCAGCAGCTTGGTGGGACTTATTAGCACAGATACGCAGTATTTT
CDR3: CASSLVGLISTDTQYF

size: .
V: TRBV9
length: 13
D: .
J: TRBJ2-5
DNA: TGTGCCAGCGCACGGGGTTTCGGAGAGACCCAGTACTTC
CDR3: CASARGFGETQYF

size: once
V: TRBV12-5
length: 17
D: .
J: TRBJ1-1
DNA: TGTGCTAGTGGTTTGCTGCGGACCGCGGAGGTAAACACTGAAGCTTTCTTT
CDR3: CASGLLRTAEVNTEAFF

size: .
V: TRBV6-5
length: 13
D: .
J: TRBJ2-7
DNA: TGTGCCAGCAGTTACGGCCGAACCTACGAGCAGTACTTC
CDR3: CASSYGRTYEQYF

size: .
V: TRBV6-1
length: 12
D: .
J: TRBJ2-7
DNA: TGTGCCAGCAGTGACCTTCCGGACTTTAGATCCTTC
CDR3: CASSDLPDFRSF

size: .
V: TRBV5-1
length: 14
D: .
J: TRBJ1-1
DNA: TGCGCCAGCAGCGGTACAGGGACGGACACTGAAGCTTTCTTT
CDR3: CASSGTGTDTEAFF

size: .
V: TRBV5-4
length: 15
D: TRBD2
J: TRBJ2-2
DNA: TGTGCCAGCAGCTATCTAGCGGGGGCGACCGGGGAGCTGTTTTTT
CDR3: CASSYLAGATGELFF

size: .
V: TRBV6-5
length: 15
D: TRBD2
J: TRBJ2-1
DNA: TGTGCCAGCAAGCCTAGCGGGATCTCCTACAATGAGCAGTTCTTC
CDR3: CASKPSGISYNEQFF

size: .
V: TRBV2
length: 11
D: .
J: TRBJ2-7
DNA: TGTGCCAGCATTCTCGTCGGGGAGCAGTACTTC
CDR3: CASILVGEQYF

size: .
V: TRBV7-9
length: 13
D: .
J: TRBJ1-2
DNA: TGTGCCAGCAGCTTAGACTCTGGCTATGGCTACACCTTC
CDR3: CASSLDSGYGYTF

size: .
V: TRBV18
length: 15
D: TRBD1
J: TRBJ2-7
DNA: TGTGCCAGCTCAAGACCGGGACAGGGCTCCTACGAGCAGTACTTC
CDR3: CASSRPGQGSYEQYF

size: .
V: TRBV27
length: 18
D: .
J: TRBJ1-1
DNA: TGTGCCAGCAGTCCCCAACCCGATCATCGGGTCGTGAACACTGAAGCTTTCTTT
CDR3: CASSPQPDHRVVNTEAFF

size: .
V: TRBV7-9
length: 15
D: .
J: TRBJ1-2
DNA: TGTGCCAGCAGCTTAGCACAGAGCTCCGGCTATGGCTACACCTTC
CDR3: CASSLAQSSGYGYTF